Listed below are T cell receptor beta chains from one sample, sequenced in a study of glioma-infiltrating T cells. TCRdb passed the multiplex PCR reads through MiXCR, listing each CDR3 protein once. Here the sample spans more than 350,000 distinct CDR3 sequences, 41% being singletons. Material: glioma tissue, nonneoplastic brain tissue, or PBMCs (not recorded which). The receptors originated from a human donor with low-grade glioma or glioblastoma, undergoing nonglioma brain surgery, or in good health (not recorded which). The CDR3 runs from the conserved cysteine through the conserved F or W. D genes are given only for firm matches. Size values are once, few and many counts, or a class for expanded clones, and some rows have none.

abundance	v_gene	d_gene	j_gene	CDR3aa	CDR3nt
NA	TRBV4-2	TRBD2	TRBJ2-1	CASSRSAGGYNEQFF	TGTGCCAGCAGCCGATCAGCGGGGGGCTACAATGAGCAGTTCTTC
few	TRBV5-1	TRBD1	TRBJ2-7	CASTSYPGQGYEQYF	TGCGCCAGCACCAGCTATCCCGGACAGGGCTACGAGCAGTACTTC
many	TRBV28	NA	TRBJ1-2	CASSLRTLRDYGYTF	TGTGCCAGCAGTCTCCGGACACTGAGGGACTATGGCTACACCTTC
NA	TRBV20-1	NA	TRBJ2-2	CSARAGKGSTGELFF	TGCAGTGCTAGAGCGGGGAAGGGCAGCACCGGGGAGCTGTTTTTT
NA	TRBV4-1	NA	TRBJ1-2	CASSQSRGLRGYTF	TGCGCCAGCAGCCAAAGTAGAGGACTGAGGGGCTACACCTTC
NA	TRBV20-1	NA	TRBJ1-2	CSAMYRINYGYAF	TGCAGTGCCATGTACAGAATTAACTATGGCTACGCCTTC
NA	TRBV7-2	TRBD2	TRBJ2-7	CASSLGTSGRAYEQYF	TGTGCCAGCAGCTTAGGGACTAGCGGGAGGGCCTACGAGCAGTACTTC
NA	TRBV28	TRBD1	TRBJ1-2	CASRDRGSFYGYTF	TGTGCCAGCAGGGACAGGGGGTCCTTCTATGGCTACACCTTC
NA	TRBV20-1	NA	TRBJ2-7	CSARAPGGLLYEQYF	TGCAGTGCTAGAGCCCCCGGGGGCCTACTCTACGAGCAGTACTTC
NA	TRBV4-2	NA	TRBJ1-3	CASSQEGATADGNTIYF	TGTGCCAGCAGCCAAGAAGGTGCGACAGCGGACGGAAACACCATATATTTT
NA	TRBV4-2	NA	TRBJ1-1	CASSLGIPRTEAFF	TGTGCCAGCAGCTTAGGTATACCGAGAACTGAAGCTTTCTTT
NA	TRBV29-1	NA	TRBJ1-2	CSVVGGTRGGYTF	TGCAGCGTCGTTGGAGGGACCCGCGGGGGCTACACCTTC
NA	TRBV27	NA	TRBJ2-2	CANSSNPTGELFF	TGTGCCAACAGTTCCAATCCCACCGGGGAGCTGTTTTTT
once	TRBV7-9	NA	TRBJ2-2	CASSLGVGELFF	TGTGCCAGCAGCTTAGGGGTCGGGGAGCTGTTTTTT
NA	TRBV2	NA	TRBJ1-1	CASSELVVNTEAFF	TGTGCCAGCAGTGAATTAGTAGTGAACACTGAAGCTTTCTTT
NA	TRBV12-3/TRBV12-4	NA	TRBJ1-6	CASSVEGPLSYNSPLHF	TGTGCCAGCAGTGTTGAAGGACCTCTCTCCTATAATTCACCCCTCCACTTT
few	TRBV4-2	NA	TRBJ1-1	CASSQDSNTEAFF	TGTGCCAGCAGCCAAGACAGCAACACTGAAGCTTTCTTT
NA	TRBV20-1	NA	TRBJ2-7	CSVGRGSYEQYF	TGCAGCGTTGGGCGGGGTTCCTACGAGCAGTACTTC
NA	TRBV20-1	TRBD2	TRBJ2-5	CSALQGLEGETQYF	TGCAGTGCTCTCCAGGGACTAGAAGGGGAGACCCAGTACTTC
NA	TRBV11-1	TRBD1	TRBJ1-1	CASSSGQSNTEAFF	TGTGCCAGCAGCTCGGGACAGTCCAACACTGAAGCTTTCTTT
many	TRBV28	NA	TRBJ1-1	CASSSLLEAFF	TGTGCCAGCAGTTCTTTACTTGAAGCTTTCTTT
few	TRBV4-3	NA	TRBJ1-2	CASSQDVQRTNYGYTF	TGCGCCAGCAGCCAAGATGTACAGCGAACTAACTATGGCTACACCTTC
few	TRBV7-2	NA	TRBJ2-5	CASSLNSNQETQYF	TGTGCCAGCAGCTTAAACTCAAACCAAGAGACCCAGTACTTC
NA	TRBV2	NA	TRBJ2-3	CASQTWVETDTQYF	TGTGCCAGCCAGACGTGGGTAGAAACAGATACGCAGTATTTT
many	TRBV27	NA	TRBJ2-7	CASSLIPGSYEQYF	TGTGCCAGCAGTTTAATTCCGGGCTCCTACGAGCAGTACTTC
NA	TRBV7-2	TRBD1	TRBJ1-5	CASSPLPTGYSNQPQHF	TGTGCCAGCAGCCCATTACCGACAGGGTATAGCAATCAGCCCCAGCATTTT
many	TRBV6-2/TRBV6-3	NA	TRBJ1-1	CASSLGPRVNTEAFF	TGTGCCAGCAGCTTAGGGCCGAGGGTGAACACTGAAGCTTTCTTT
many	TRBV15	NA	TRBJ1-5	CATSRDLENQPQHF	TGTGCCACCAGCAGAGATTTGGAGAATCAGCCCCAGCATTTT
once	TRBV6-6	NA	TRBJ2-1	CASSYYGNSYNEQFF	TGTGCCAGCAGTTACTATGGGAACTCCTACAATGAGCAGTTCTTC
medium-sized	TRBV28	NA	TRBJ1-1	CASSRYKNTEAFF	TGTGCCAGCAGCCGTTACAAGAACACTGAAGCTTTCTTT
NA	TRBV7-9	NA	TRBJ2-5	CASSADKYQETQYF	TGTGCCAGCAGCGCTGATAAATACCAAGAGACCCAGTACTTC
NA	TRBV28	NA	TRBJ1-2	CASSLKVSYGYTF	TGTGCCAGCAGCTTAAAGGTTTCCTATGGCTACACCTTC
few	TRBV7-3	NA	TRBJ2-5	CASSLGGAFQETQYF	TGTGCCAGCAGCTTAGGCGGGGCCTTCCAAGAGACCCAGTACTTC
NA	TRBV6-1	TRBD2	TRBJ2-1	CASRDPGLGKDEQFF	TGTGCCAGCAGGGATCCGGGACTAGGGAAGGATGAGCAGTTCTTC
many	TRBV6-5	TRBD2	TRBJ2-7	CASSYLTGGPYEQYF	TGTGCCAGCAGTTACTTGACGGGAGGGCCGTACGAGCAGTACTTC
few	TRBV7-8	NA	TRBJ2-1	CASAISAAYNEQFF	TGTGCCAGCGCAATTAGCGCGGCCTACAATGAGCAGTTCTTC
many	TRBV28	NA	TRBJ1-3	CASSSGTDPSGNTIYF	TGTGCCAGCAGTTCGGGGACGGACCCATCTGGAAACACCATATATTTT
NA	TRBV7-6	NA	TRBJ1-1	CASSLAGPTEAFF	TGTGCCAGCAGCTTAGCAGGGCCCACTGAAGCTTTCTTT
few	TRBV27	NA	TRBJ2-7	CASSRHEGSYEQYF	TGTGCCAGCAGTAGACACGAAGGGAGCTACGAGCAGTACTTC
NA	TRBV20-1	TRBD2	TRBJ2-1	CSARALAGTLMTEQFF	TGCAGTGCTAGAGCACTAGCGGGGACTTTAATGACTGAGCAGTTCTTC
many	TRBV6-1	NA	TRBJ1-2	CASSEQGDGYTF	TGTGCCAGCAGTGAGCAAGGGGACGGCTACACCTTC
many	TRBV28	NA	TRBJ1-5	CASSTDRRDSNQPQHF	TGTGCCAGCAGTACCGACCGCCGAGATAGCAATCAGCCCCAGCATTTT
NA	TRBV6-2/TRBV6-3	NA	TRBJ1-1	CASTGPAGGLPNTEAFF	TGTGCCAGCACAGGCCCGGCAGGAGGTCTCCCGAACACTGAAGCTTTCTTT
many	TRBV15	NA	TRBJ1-2	CATSTDLNYGYTF	TGTGCCACCAGCACCGACCTGAACTATGGCTACACCTTC
NA	TRBV12-3/TRBV12-4	TRBD2	TRBJ2-5	CASRPGFGGETQYF	TGTGCCAGCAGGCCGGGCTTCGGGGGGGAGACCCAGTACTTC
NA	TRBV7-2	NA	TRBJ2-7	CASSLREEWSPYEQYF	TGTGCCAGCAGCTTAAGGGAAGAATGGTCCCCCTACGAGCAGTACTTC
NA	TRBV7-9	TRBD2	TRBJ2-1	CASSYGLVGTYNEQFF	TGTGCCAGCAGCTATGGACTAGTGGGAACCTACAATGAGCAGTTCTTC
NA	TRBV28	TRBD1	TRBJ2-3	CASRGQPRNTQYF	TGTGCCAGCCGGGGACAGCCTCGAAATACGCAGTATTTT
NA	TRBV6-6	TRBD1	TRBJ1-1	CASSSTGAGYTEAFF	TGTGCCAGCAGTTCCACAGGGGCGGGGTACACTGAAGCTTTCTTT
NA	TRBV20-1	NA	TRBJ2-1	CSAELARVSYTPYNEQFF	TGCAGTGCCGAGCTGGCAAGGGTTTCATACACTCCCTACAATGAGCAGTTCTTC
few	TRBV6-1	NA	TRBJ2-1	CAYGYNEQFF	TGTGCCTACGGGTACAATGAGCAGTTCTTC
NA	TRBV27	NA	TRBJ2-6	CASKASSSGANVLTF	TGTGCCAGCAAGGCCAGTTCCTCTGGGGCCAACGTCCTGACTTTC
NA	TRBV7-2	NA	TRBJ2-3	CASSLTPLGADTQYF	TGTGCCAGCAGCTTAACCCCCCTGGGGGCCGATACGCAGTATTTT